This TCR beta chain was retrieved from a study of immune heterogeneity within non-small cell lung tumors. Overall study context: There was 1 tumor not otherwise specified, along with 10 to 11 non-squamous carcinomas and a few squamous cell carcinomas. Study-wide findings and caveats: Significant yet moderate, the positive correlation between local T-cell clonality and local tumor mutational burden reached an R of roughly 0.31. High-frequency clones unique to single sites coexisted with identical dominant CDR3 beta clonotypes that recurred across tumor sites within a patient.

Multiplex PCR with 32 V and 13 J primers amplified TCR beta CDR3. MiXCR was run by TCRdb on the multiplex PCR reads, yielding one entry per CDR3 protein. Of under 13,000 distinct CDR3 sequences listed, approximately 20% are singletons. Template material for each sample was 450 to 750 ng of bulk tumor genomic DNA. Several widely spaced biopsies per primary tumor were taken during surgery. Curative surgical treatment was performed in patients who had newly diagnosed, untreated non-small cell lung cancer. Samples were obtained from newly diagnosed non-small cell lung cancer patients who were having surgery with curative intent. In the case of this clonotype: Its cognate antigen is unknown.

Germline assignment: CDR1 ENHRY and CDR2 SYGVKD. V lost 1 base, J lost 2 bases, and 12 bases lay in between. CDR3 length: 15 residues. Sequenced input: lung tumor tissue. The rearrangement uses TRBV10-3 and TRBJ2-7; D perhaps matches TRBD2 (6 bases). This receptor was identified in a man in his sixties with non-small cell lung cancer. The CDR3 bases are TGTGCCATCAGTGAGTTTACTAGCCGAACCTACGAGCAGTACTTC. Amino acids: CAISEFTSRTYEQYF.